The entry below gives a single TCR beta chain sequence along with its context. Antigen specificity is unknown. This sample is drawn from a study of T cells after yellow fever vaccination. Study results and limitations: There was a possibility that FACS-sorted repertoires contained abundant clonotypes contaminating from the bulk population. A minor fraction of clonotypes spanned both CD4 and CD8 compartments. Among primary-vaccination clones, most reappeared after the booster, at about 95% for CD4 and 85% to 90% for CD8.

UMIs were added to TCR cDNA along with a universal primer site when it was made by 5'RACE template switching. Each CDR3 protein is one row after TCRdb ran MiXCR on the 5' RACE reads. Of 250,000 to 350,000 distinct CDR3 sequences listed, 3.5% to 4.5% were seen once; the top ten hold approximately 20%. The sequence derives from a man in his late teens or twenties who received the YFV17D yellow fever vaccine. The sequenced sample was PBMCs, obtained 15 days after the yellow fever booster vaccination.

This CDR3 reads CASSRRLAKGSGANVLTF. The CDR3 region has the DNA TGCGCCAGCAGCCGAAGGCTCGCGAAGGGCTCTGGGGCCAACGTCCTGACTTTC. The V call is TRBV5-1, the J call TRBJ2-6, with D hard to call. CDR1 and CDR2 (germline): SGHRS, YFSETQ. The V end was cut by 4 bases, the J end by 0 bases, with 17 bases between. The CDR3 has 18 residues.